The 21 T cell receptor beta chains reported below all come from one sample, sequenced in a study of cytomegalovirus exposure and HLA in healthy donors. Primers: 60 Vbeta forward and 13 Jbeta reverse. Produced via immunoSEQ multiplex PCR; TCRdb's table is partial and in-frame only. In the table there are 200,000 to 250,000 clones, about 83% of which are singletons. The sequenced sample was PBMCs. The receptors come from a woman between 45 and 60 years old in good health and CMV-seropositive.

The J gene is TRBJ1-2, the V gene TRBV4-2, with TRBD1 as a possible D gene (5 bases). V was shortened by 0 bases and J by 3 bases, with 8 bases between the two germline ends. CDR1 and CDR2 from the germline V gene are LGHNA and YNFKEQ. CDR3 length: 14 amino acids. CDR3 nucleotide sequence: TGTGCCAGCAGCCAAGATCAGGGATACTATGGCTACACCTTC. The encoded protein is CASSQDQGYYGYTF.

V is TRBV7-3 and J is TRBJ1-1, with unresolved D. The germline V and J ends were trimmed by 4 bases and 1 base, with 10 bases remaining between them. CDR3 length equals 14 residues. In germline, CDR1 is SGHTA, CDR2 FQGTGA. The CDR3 coding sequence is TGTGCCAGCAGCTCCGGGGATGCGAACACTGAAGCTTTCTTT. Amino acid sequence: CASSSGDANTEAFF.

The CDR3 DNA follows: TGCAGCGTTGGATCGCTGAGGACAGGCCGCGGGGACACTGAAGCTTTCTTT. Translated, it gives CSVGSLRTGRGDTEAFF. The chain joins TRBV29-1 to TRBJ1-1, with 7 bases aligning to TRBD1. CDR3 length equals 17 residues. CDR1 and CDR2 from the germline V gene are SQVTM and ANQGSEA. J was trimmed by 3 bases and V by 4 bases; bases with no gene match: 17.

The gene calls are TRBV10-1 and TRBJ2-6; D unclear. The CDR3 is made up of 16 amino acids. Trimming shortened V by 2 bases and J by 0 bases, and 8 bases separated the two germline ends. Germline V CDR1 and CDR2: WNHNN, SYGVQD (reference sequence). The CDR3 spells CASSEGGDSGANVLTF. CDR3 coding DNA: TGCGCCAGCAGTGAGGGCGGAGACTCTGGGGCCAACGTCCTGACTTTC.

The genes are TRBV21-1 and TRBJ1-2. TRBV21-1 is designated a pseudogene. The CDR3 covers 13 residues. Written as DNA, the CDR3 is TGTGCCAGCAGCTCGCGGCCTAACTATGGCTACACCTTC. Residues: CASSSRPNYGYTF.

CDR3 sequence: CTSSLHYFTGTAYNEQFF. The DNA of the CDR3 is TGCACCAGCAGCCTTCATTACTTCACCGGGACAGCTTACAATGAGCAGTTCTTC. The chain links TRBV1 to TRBJ2-1; the table's D gene call, TRBD1, was not cross checked with the DNA. TRBV1 is classified as a pseudogene. The CDR3 runs to 18 residues.

V is TRBV4-3 and J is TRBJ1-1; TRBD1 might be the D (5 bases). The V gene lost 3 bases and the J gene lost 4 bases, with 9 bases spanning the gap. CDR3 length equals 13 residues. CDR1 LGHNA and CDR2 YSLEER come from the germline V gene. CDR3: CASSHRGGTEAFF. The CDR3 region has the DNA TGCGCCAGCAGCCACCGGGGGGGCACTGAAGCTTTCTTT.

The CDR3 loop is CASSWGLQDGTQYF. The DNA of the CDR3 is TGCGCCAGCAGCTGGGGACTACAAGACGGGACCCAGTACTTC. The V call is TRBV5-1, the J call TRBJ2-5; 7 nucleotides match TRBD2. The CDR3 contains 14 residues. Germline CDR1 is SGHRS and CDR2 is YFSETQ. V dropped 3 bases and J dropped 7; count of bases not matched to a gene: 9. The whole variable domain, filled in from reference TRBV5-1 and TRBJ2-5, reads KAGVTQTPRYLIKTRGQQVTLSCSPISGHRSVSWYQQTPGQGLQFLFEYFSETQRNKGNFPGRFSGRQFSNSRSEMNVSTLELGDSALYLCASSWGLQDGTQYFGPGTRLLVL.

The chain couples TRBV6-6 to TRBJ1-6; a possible D gene is TRBD1 (6 bases). Trimming cost V 6 bases and J 0 bases, with 12 bases left between them. The CDR3 extends over 16 amino acids. Per the germline V gene, CDR1 is MNHNY and CDR2 is SVGAGI (reference sequence). CDR3 coding DNA: TGTGCCAGCAGCGGGGACATGAGCTCCTATAATTCACCCCTCCACTTT. This translates into CASSGDMSSYNSPLHF.

This chain connects TRBV6-1 to TRBJ1-6; TRBD1 agrees at 9 bases. This CDR3 comprises 15 residues. Germline lookup yields CDR1 MNHNS and CDR2 SASEGT. V lost 6 bases to trimming and J lost 6 bases; unmatched junction nucleotides: 6. DNA of the CDR3: TGTGCCAGCAGACAGGGACAGGGAAGTAATTCACCCCTCCACTTT. It encodes CASRQGQGSNSPLHF.

This chain uses TRBV28 with TRBJ1-2; 12 bases are a match to TRBD1. Germline assignment: CDR1 MDHEN and CDR2 SYDVKM. The CDR3 is 14 amino acids. Trimming cost V 6 bases and J 7 bases; bases outside gene matches: 6. The CDR3, as DNA: TGTGCCAGCAGGGAGGGACAGGGGGCTGGTGGCTACACCTTC. It is translated as CASREGQGAGGYTF.

This clone occurred a few times. The chain carries TRBV6-1 and TRBJ1-2; D is undetermined. CDR1 and CDR2 from the germline V gene are MNHNS and SASEGT. The V end lost 2 bases, the J end lost 2 bases, and 15 bases lay between the germline ends. This CDR3 is 16 amino acids long. The CDR3 region has the DNA TGTGCCAGCAGTGAAATAGAGGGCAGCCCGAACTATGGCTACACCTTC. It codes for CASSEIEGSPNYGYTF.

The chain couples TRBV4-3 to TRBJ1-4, with 8 bases that match TRBD1. CDR3 size: 15 residues. The V segment lost 0 bases and the J segment 7 bases; nucleotides outside the gene matches: 4. Germline V gene data show CDR1 as LGHNA and CDR2 as YSLEER. The CDR3 bases are TGCGCCAGCAGCCAAGACGGCACAGGGGGTGAAAAACTGTTTTTT. This encodes CASSQDGTGGEKLFF.

The sample holds a few counts of this clone. One end of the junction does not line up with germline, which may come from a read error. The chain links TRBV6-6 to TRBJ1-1, with D possibly TRBD1 on 5 matching bases. This CDR3 region has 11 residues. Per germline, CDR1 MNHNY and CDR2 SVGAGI (reference sequence). Here the CDR3 reads CASSLDTEAFF. Written as DNA, the CDR3 is TGTGCCAGCAGTTTGGACACCGAAGCTTTCTTT.

The genes are TRBV28 and TRBJ2-7; weak D call: TRBD1 (6 bases). The V end was cut by 2 bases, the J end by 3 bases, with 17 bases between. Germline loops: CDR1 MDHEN, CDR2 SYDVKM. This CDR3 is built from 16 residues. This CDR3 is CASSLNHRVVNYEQYF. CDR3 in DNA: TGTGCCAGCAGTTTAAACCACAGGGTGGTAAACTACGAGCAGTACTTC.

The J gene is TRBJ1-1, the V gene TRBV2; TRBD1 matches 10 bases. The CDR3 covers 18 residues. Germline V lookup: CDR1 SNHLY, CDR2 FYNNEI. The ends lost 7 bases at V and 0 bases at J; junction bases unmatched: 14. The CDR3 loop reads CASTEGTGDILMNTEAFF. CDR3 sequence (DNA): TGTGCCAGCACCGAAGGGACAGGGGACATACTTATGAACACTGAAGCTTTCTTT.

This chain joins TRBV4-2 and TRBJ1-2; D is possibly TRBD1 (5 bases). The CDR3 runs to 14 residues. V lost 0 bases and J 8 bases, leaving 13 bases between the germline ends. CDR1 is LGHNA and CDR2 is YNFKEQ in the germline V gene. The CDR3 is CASSQDHTGVGYTF. The CDR3 bases are TGTGCCAGCAGCCAAGATCATACGGGGGTAGGCTACACCTTC.

The sample holds one count of this clone. The chain carries TRBV7-2 and TRBJ2-5; weak D call: TRBD1 (6 bases). This CDR3 spans 14 amino acids. V lost 0 bases and J 5 bases, leaving 10 bases between the germline ends. Germline V gene lookup returns CDR1 SGHTA and CDR2 FQGNSA. The CDR3 nucleotides are TGTGCCAGCAGCTTAGCACAGGGCTGGGAGACCCAGTACTTC. Protein: CASSLAQGWETQYF.

As concerns this clone: Mismatch with germline at one junction end may stem from a read error. V is TRBV30 and J is TRBJ1-5, with TRBD1 identical over 8 bases. This CDR3 contains 13 residues. Looked up from germline, CDR1 is GTSNPN and CDR2 is SVGIG (reference sequence). CDR3 residues: CAWSGTGKQPQHF. In nucleotides, the CDR3 is TGTGCCTGGAGCGGGACAGGCAAGCAGCCCCAGCATTTT.

Comment on this clone: A junction end diverges from the germline sequence, so it may reflect a read error. The rearrangement uses TRBV28 and TRBJ1-4; tentatively, D is TRBD1 (5 bases). Germline-derived CDR1 and CDR2 are MDHEN and SYDVKM. The CDR3 has 14 amino acids. The CDR3 here is CVSGRTAPNEKLFF. DNA of the CDR3: TGCGTCTCAGGGAGGACGGCCCCCAATGAAAAACTGTTTTTT.

The chain carries TRBV2 and TRBJ2-3; 7 positions match TRBD1. CDR3 length: 15 amino acids. Per the germline V gene, CDR1 is SNHLY and CDR2 is FYNNEI. J lost 1 base, V lost 6 bases, and 7 bases had no gene match. The CDR3 DNA sequence: TGTGCCAGCAGGAAGGACAGGTTCGGCACAGATACGCAGTATTTT. It yields the protein CASRKDRFGTDTQYF.